These T cell receptor beta chains were read from a single sample in a study of shared clonotypes between healthy human individuals. Data came from immunoSEQ multiplex PCR; TCRdb stores just in-frame clones and leaves some out. This sample has about 490,000 clones, with more than 75% found just once. The sample comprised PBMCs. The receptors were sampled from a woman in her 40s in good health. Some clones in this sample may be carry-over from other donors' samples. Each CDR3 is given with its conserved first and last residue. D genes are given only for firm matches. Size tells how often a clone was seen (once, few, many) or the class of an expanded clone, and some rows leave it out.

v_gene	j_gene	d_gene	abundance	CDR3aa	CDR3nt
TRBV29-1	TRBJ2-7	.	.	CSVTGYNEQYF	TGCAGCGTTACCGGGTACAACGAGCAGTACTTC
TRBV11-2	TRBJ2-7	.	.	CASSWWAASLYEQYF	TGTGCCAGCAGCTGGTGGGCAGCCTCTTTGTACGAGCAGTACTTC
TRBV30	TRBJ2-7	.	few	CARHSVGEQYF	TGTGCCCGGCATTCTGTGGGAGAGCAGTACTTC
TRBV15	TRBJ2-7	TRBD2	.	CATSRDLGGGNYEQYF	TGTGCCACCAGCAGAGATCTCGGCGGGGGGAACTACGAGCAGTACTTC
TRBV7-3	TRBJ2-7	TRBD2	.	CASSEGGLAGGAYEQYF	TGTGCCAGCAGCGAAGGGGGACTAGCGGGAGGTGCTTACGAGCAGTACTTC
TRBV7-8	TRBJ2-5	TRBD2	.	CASSPWTSGSFGAQYF	TGTGCCAGCAGCCCATGGACTAGCGGATCCTTCGGGGCCCAGTACTTC
TRBV18	TRBJ2-7	.	many	CASSPLGSSHEQYF	TGTGCCAGCTCACCACTTGGTTCTTCCCACGAGCAGTACTTC
TRBV5-1	TRBJ2-3	.	.	CASSYRQFQDTQYF	TGCGCCAGCAGCTATCGACAGTTCCAGGATACGCAGTATTTT
TRBV5-1	TRBJ1-1	.	few	CASSLVPGITNTEAFF	TGCGCCAGCAGCTTGGTCCCAGGGATAACGAACACTGAAGCTTTCTTT
TRBV5-6	TRBJ2-3	.	.	CASGLLSAGTQYF	TGTGCCAGCGGTCTTTTATCTGCAGGCACGCAGTATTTT
TRBV9	TRBJ2-5	TRBD1	.	CASSDSPGQGFGAQETQYF	TGTGCCAGCAGCGATTCTCCGGGACAGGGTTTTGGGGCTCAAGAGACCCAGTACTTC
TRBV7-2	TRBJ2-7	.	.	CASRLSRTAYEQYF	TGTGCCAGCAGACTCAGCCGGACTGCCTACGAGCAGTACTTC
TRBV11-3	TRBJ2-1	TRBD2	.	CASSAGTSGRVNEQFF	TGTGCCAGCAGCGCCGGGACTAGCGGGAGGGTGAATGAGCAGTTCTTC